This is a list of T cell receptor beta chains from one sample in a study of blood T cell repertoires in COVID-19. Some clones are missing from TCRdb's copy, which holds only in-frame ones; the method was immunoSEQ multiplex PCR. The profile covers 200,000 or so clones, with about 88% appearing a single time and around 5.9% taken by the ten largest. Sequenced input: peripheral blood. These receptors came from a woman aged 40 to 50 who had recovered from COVID-19. The CDR3 runs from the conserved cysteine through the conserved F or W. The order of the fields is V gene, clone size, CDR3 length, D gene, J gene, CDR3 DNA, CDR3 protein. D genes are given only for firm matches. Clone sizes are given selectively: once, few, many, or a class where the clone is expanded.

V gene: TRBV4-2
clone size: .
CDR3 length: 15
D gene: .
J gene: TRBJ2-7
CDR3 DNA: TGTGCCAGCAGCCAATTACCCGGAGCCAACTACGAGCAGTACTTC
CDR3 protein: CASSQLPGANYEQYF

V gene: TRBV10-3
clone size: .
CDR3 length: 11
D gene: .
J gene: TRBJ1-1
CDR3 DNA: TGTGCCATCAGTGACCTCACTGAAGCTTTCTTT
CDR3 protein: CAISDLTEAFF

V gene: TRBV4-1
clone size: .
CDR3 length: 15
D gene: .
J gene: TRBJ1-2
CDR3 DNA: TGCGCCAGCAGCCAGGCAACAAAACATGGCCATGGCTACACCTTC
CDR3 protein: CASSQATKHGHGYTF

V gene: TRBV6-5
clone size: .
CDR3 length: 14
D gene: TRBD1
J gene: TRBJ1-5
CDR3 DNA: TGTGCCAATGGGCTGACAGGGCCGAATCAGCCCCAGCATTTT
CDR3 protein: CANGLTGPNQPQHF

V gene: TRBV11-3
clone size: once
CDR3 length: 13
D gene: .
J gene: TRBJ2-5
CDR3 DNA: TGTGCCAGCAGGTCTAGCGTACAAGAGACCCAGTACTTC
CDR3 protein: CASRSSVQETQYF

V gene: TRBV5-6
clone size: once
CDR3 length: 13
D gene: .
J gene: TRBJ2-1
CDR3 DNA: TGTGCCAGCAGCTCTGGGACACTCGATGAGCAGTTCTTC
CDR3 protein: CASSSGTLDEQFF

V gene: TRBV5-1
clone size: once
CDR3 length: 16
D gene: TRBD1
J gene: TRBJ2-1
CDR3 DNA: TGCGCCAGCAGCTTAGGACAGGGCAGCTCCTACAATGAGCAGTTCTTC
CDR3 protein: CASSLGQGSSYNEQFF

V gene: TRBV27
clone size: .
CDR3 length: 16
D gene: TRBD1
J gene: TRBJ1-1
CDR3 DNA: TGTGCCAGCAGTTCAGGGAAGGGGGCCCTGGGCACTGAAGCTTTCTTT
CDR3 protein: CASSSGKGALGTEAFF

V gene: TRBV19
clone size: .
CDR3 length: 13
D gene: .
J gene: TRBJ2-1
CDR3 DNA: TGTGCCAGTAAGCGATCCTCCTACAATGAGCAGTTCTTC
CDR3 protein: CASKRSSYNEQFF

V gene: TRBV27
clone size: .
CDR3 length: 16
D gene: TRBD2
J gene: TRBJ2-7
CDR3 DNA: TGTGCCAGCAGTCTGAGGACTAGCGGGACCTCCTACGAGCAGTACTTC
CDR3 protein: CASSLRTSGTSYEQYF

V gene: TRBV30
clone size: .
CDR3 length: 12
D gene: TRBD2
J gene: TRBJ2-7
CDR3 DNA: TGTGCCTGGGAGGGACTAGCGGGAGGGCGGAACTTC
CDR3 protein: CAWEGLAGGRNF

V gene: TRBV12-3/TRBV12-4
clone size: .
CDR3 length: 13
D gene: .
J gene: TRBJ2-5
CDR3 DNA: TGTGCCAGCAGTAACCCAGGGGTAGAGACCCAGTACTTC
CDR3 protein: CASSNPGVETQYF

V gene: TRBV30
clone size: .
CDR3 length: 11
D gene: .
J gene: TRBJ2-7
CDR3 DNA: TGTGCCTGGAGTCCCCGAGGCGAGCAGTACTTC
CDR3 protein: CAWSPRGEQYF

V gene: TRBV11-3
clone size: .
CDR3 length: 16
D gene: TRBD1
J gene: TRBJ1-1
CDR3 DNA: TGTGCCAGCAGCTTCGGGGGGACAGGGATGAACACTGAAGCTTTCTTT
CDR3 protein: CASSFGGTGMNTEAFF

V gene: TRBV6-5
clone size: .
CDR3 length: 14
D gene: TRBD2
J gene: TRBJ2-7
CDR3 DNA: TGTGCCAGCACTAGGACTAGCGGCCCCTACGAGCAGTACTTC
CDR3 protein: CASTRTSGPYEQYF

V gene: TRBV28
clone size: .
CDR3 length: 13
D gene: .
J gene: TRBJ2-7
CDR3 DNA: TGTGCCAGTTTTCAAGGGGGCTCCTACGAGCAGTACTTC
CDR3 protein: CASFQGGSYEQYF

V gene: TRBV7-6
clone size: .
CDR3 length: 16
D gene: TRBD1
J gene: TRBJ2-5
CDR3 DNA: TGTGCCAGCAGCTTAGAACAACGGACAGGGAAAGAGACCCAGTACTTC
CDR3 protein: CASSLEQRTGKETQYF

V gene: TRBV5-1
clone size: .
CDR3 length: 15
D gene: TRBD1
J gene: TRBJ2-7
CDR3 DNA: TGCGCCAGCAGCTCGACGGGACAGGGACGCCTCGAGCAGTACTTC
CDR3 protein: CASSSTGQGRLEQYF

V gene: TRBV11-3
clone size: .
CDR3 length: 15
D gene: .
J gene: TRBJ2-3
CDR3 DNA: TGTGCCAGCAGCTTAGGCCAGGGTAGCACAGATACGCAGTATTTT
CDR3 protein: CASSLGQGSTDTQYF

V gene: TRBV4-2
clone size: .
CDR3 length: 14
D gene: .
J gene: TRBJ1-2
CDR3 DNA: TGTGCCAGCAGCCAAGCCGCGGACGGGGGGGGCTACACCTTC
CDR3 protein: CASSQAADGGGYTF

V gene: TRBV5-4
clone size: .
CDR3 length: 15
D gene: TRBD2
J gene: TRBJ2-1
CDR3 DNA: TGTGCCAGCAGCTTAACTAGCGGACCTTACAATGAGCAGTTCTTC
CDR3 protein: CASSLTSGPYNEQFF

V gene: TRBV2
clone size: .
CDR3 length: 18
D gene: TRBD1
J gene: TRBJ1-1
CDR3 DNA: TGTGCCAGCAGTGACCTGCCAGGGGTCGGCAGGGGGCATACTGAAGCTTTCTTT
CDR3 protein: CASSDLPGVGRGHTEAFF

V gene: TRBV18
clone size: .
CDR3 length: 14
D gene: TRBD2
J gene: TRBJ2-7
CDR3 DNA: TGTGCCAGCAAGGTGACTAGCGGTTCCTACGAGCAGTACTTC
CDR3 protein: CASKVTSGSYEQYF

V gene: TRBV2
clone size: .
CDR3 length: 15
D gene: .
J gene: TRBJ2-6
CDR3 DNA: TGTGCCAGCAGTGTAGCCGGGTCTGGGGCCAACGTCCTGACTTTC
CDR3 protein: CASSVAGSGANVLTF

V gene: TRBV29-1
clone size: .
CDR3 length: 14
D gene: .
J gene: TRBJ2-5
CDR3 DNA: TGCAGCGTTGAAGAGGGGCAGCCTAAAGAGACCCAGTACTTC
CDR3 protein: CSVEEGQPKETQYF

V gene: TRBV6-6
clone size: .
CDR3 length: 14
D gene: TRBD1
J gene: TRBJ1-4
CDR3 DNA: TGTGCCAGCAGTTCGGGACAGGGACCTGAAAAACTGTTTTTT
CDR3 protein: CASSSGQGPEKLFF

V gene: TRBV2
clone size: .
CDR3 length: 13
D gene: TRBD1
J gene: TRBJ1-1
CDR3 DNA: TGTGCCAGCAGGACACAGGGGGACACTGAAGCTTTCTTT
CDR3 protein: CASRTQGDTEAFF

V gene: TRBV4-2
clone size: once
CDR3 length: 15
D gene: TRBD2
J gene: TRBJ2-2
CDR3 DNA: TGTGCCAGCAGCCCCGGGAGGGTTGACACCGGGGAGCTGTTTTTT
CDR3 protein: CASSPGRVDTGELFF

V gene: TRBV11-2
clone size: .
CDR3 length: 18
D gene: TRBD1
J gene: TRBJ1-6
CDR3 DNA: TGTGCCAGCAGCCCGGGACAGTCGGTGGGAAACCCCGATTCACCCCTCCACTTT
CDR3 protein: CASSPGQSVGNPDSPLHF

V gene: TRBV9
clone size: .
CDR3 length: 13
D gene: .
J gene: TRBJ1-6
CDR3 DNA: TGTGCCAGCAGCGTCCAGGCCGATTCACCCCTCCACTTT
CDR3 protein: CASSVQADSPLHF

V gene: TRBV5-6
clone size: .
CDR3 length: 15
D gene: TRBD1
J gene: TRBJ2-2
CDR3 DNA: TGTGCCAGCAGCTTTCTAGGGGGCCAAACCGGGGAGCTGTTTTTT
CDR3 protein: CASSFLGGQTGELFF

V gene: TRBV5-4
clone size: few
CDR3 length: 16
D gene: TRBD2
J gene: TRBJ2-2
CDR3 DNA: TGTGCCAGCAGCAGAACTAGCGGGAGGAACACCGGGGAGCTGTTTTTT
CDR3 protein: CASSRTSGRNTGELFF

V gene: TRBV28
clone size: .
CDR3 length: 15
D gene: TRBD2
J gene: TRBJ2-5
CDR3 DNA: TGTGCCAGCAGTAAAAAAGCGGGAGGGAGAGAGACCCAGTACTTC
CDR3 protein: CASSKKAGGRETQYF

V gene: TRBV2
clone size: .
CDR3 length: 16
D gene: .
J gene: TRBJ2-2
CDR3 DNA: TGTGCCAGCAGTGCCCTGACAGGAGCGAACACCGGGGAGCTGTTTTTT
CDR3 protein: CASSALTGANTGELFF

V gene: TRBV6-1
clone size: many
CDR3 length: 17
D gene: .
J gene: TRBJ2-1
CDR3 DNA: TGTGCCAGCAGTGAAGTAAGGGGATGGGCCGGCACCGATGAGCAGTTCTTC
CDR3 protein: CASSEVRGWAGTDEQFF

V gene: TRBV27
clone size: few
CDR3 length: 16
D gene: TRBD2
J gene: TRBJ2-3
CDR3 DNA: TGTGCCAGCAGTCCCACTAGCGGGGGAAGCACAGATACGCAGTATTTT
CDR3 protein: CASSPTSGGSTDTQYF

V gene: TRBV9
clone size: .
CDR3 length: 15
D gene: .
J gene: TRBJ1-3
CDR3 DNA: TGTGCCAGCAGCGTAGTGGGGGGGCCAGGAAACACCATATATTTT
CDR3 protein: CASSVVGGPGNTIYF

V gene: TRBV29-1
clone size: .
CDR3 length: 15
D gene: TRBD2
J gene: TRBJ2-3
CDR3 DNA: TGCAGCGTTCTAATCCCTAGCGGGAGGACAGATACGCAGTATTTT
CDR3 protein: CSVLIPSGRTDTQYF

V gene: TRBV29-1
clone size: .
CDR3 length: 15
D gene: TRBD1
J gene: TRBJ1-6
CDR3 DNA: TGCAGCGTTGGAGACAGGGAATTTCCTGTCTCACCCCTCCACTTT
CDR3 protein: CSVGDREFPVSPLHF

V gene: TRBV28
clone size: .
CDR3 length: 12
D gene: TRBD1
J gene: TRBJ1-2
CDR3 DNA: TGTGCCAGCAGTTTAACAGGGGATGGCTACACCTTC
CDR3 protein: CASSLTGDGYTF

V gene: TRBV7-9
clone size: .
CDR3 length: 16
D gene: .
J gene: TRBJ2-2
CDR3 DNA: TGTGCCAGCAGCTTATTAGATATTTCAAACACCGGGGAGCTGTTTTTT
CDR3 protein: CASSLLDISNTGELFF

V gene: TRBV7-2
clone size: .
CDR3 length: 11
D gene: .
J gene: TRBJ2-3
CDR3 DNA: TGTGCCACCGGAGAAGCAGATACGCAGTATTTT
CDR3 protein: CATGEADTQYF

V gene: TRBV4-3
clone size: .
CDR3 length: 13
D gene: .
J gene: TRBJ2-7
CDR3 DNA: TGCGCCAGCAGCCAAGACTCAGGCTACGAGCAGTACTTC
CDR3 protein: CASSQDSGYEQYF

V gene: TRBV5-4
clone size: .
CDR3 length: 15
D gene: .
J gene: TRBJ1-2
CDR3 DNA: TGTGCCAGCAGCTTGGGGCCCGGGGGGAACTATGGCTACACCTTC
CDR3 protein: CASSLGPGGNYGYTF

V gene: TRBV14
clone size: .
CDR3 length: 14
D gene: TRBD1
J gene: TRBJ1-1
CDR3 DNA: TGTGCCAGCAGCCCGCGACAGGGGAAGGCTGAAGCTTTCTTT
CDR3 protein: CASSPRQGKAEAFF

V gene: TRBV7-2
clone size: few
CDR3 length: 14
D gene: TRBD1
J gene: TRBJ2-5
CDR3 DNA: TGTGCCAGCAGCCCAAACAGGGGTGCGGAGACCCAGTACTTC
CDR3 protein: CASSPNRGAETQYF

V gene: TRBV6-5
clone size: .
CDR3 length: 13
D gene: .
J gene: TRBJ1-1
CDR3 DNA: TGTGCCAGCAGACATGAGGGGGTTGCGGAAGCTTTCTTT
CDR3 protein: CASRHEGVAEAFF

V gene: TRBV12-3/TRBV12-4
clone size: .
CDR3 length: 12
D gene: .
J gene: TRBJ2-7
CDR3 DNA: TGTGCCAGCAGGGCCGGGACCTACGAGCAGTACTTC
CDR3 protein: CASRAGTYEQYF

V gene: TRBV11-2
clone size: .
CDR3 length: 12
D gene: TRBD2
J gene: TRBJ2-1
CDR3 DNA: TGTGCCAGCAGCTTAATTCGGGAGGGCCAGTTCTTC
CDR3 protein: CASSLIREGQFF

V gene: TRBV29-1
clone size: .
CDR3 length: 13
D gene: TRBD2
J gene: TRBJ2-1
CDR3 DNA: TGCAGCGTTGGGACTAGCGGGGGGACCCTGCTGGTCTTC
CDR3 protein: CSVGTSGGTLLVF

V gene: TRBV10-3
clone size: .
CDR3 length: 14
D gene: TRBD1
J gene: TRBJ2-7
CDR3 DNA: TGTGCCATCAGTAAAGGACAGGGGGCATGGGAGCAGTACTTC
CDR3 protein: CAISKGQGAWEQYF

V gene: TRBV3-1/TRBV3-2
clone size: .
CDR3 length: 13
D gene: .
J gene: TRBJ2-1
CDR3 DNA: TGTGCCAGCAGCCTAGGAGGGTGGAATGAGCAGTTCTTC
CDR3 protein: CASSLGGWNEQFF

V gene: TRBV7-9
clone size: .
CDR3 length: 15
D gene: TRBD2
J gene: TRBJ2-1
CDR3 DNA: TGTGCCAGCAGTCGAGCGGGAGGGGGTCACAATGAGCAGTTCTTC
CDR3 protein: CASSRAGGGHNEQFF

V gene: TRBV27
clone size: once
CDR3 length: 19
D gene: TRBD2
J gene: TRBJ2-2
CDR3 DNA: TGTGCCAGCAGTTTCCAGGTAACTAGCGGGACCGTCTACACCGGGGAGCTGTTTTTT
CDR3 protein: CASSFQVTSGTVYTGELFF

V gene: TRBV6-6
clone size: .
CDR3 length: 14
D gene: .
J gene: TRBJ2-5
CDR3 DNA: TGTGCCAGCAGTTTGAGGGTTGGAGGAGAGACCCAGTACTTC
CDR3 protein: CASSLRVGGETQYF

V gene: TRBV18
clone size: .
CDR3 length: 14
D gene: TRBD1
J gene: TRBJ1-1
CDR3 DNA: TGTGCCAGCTCACTTTCCCGGACAGGGGATGAAGCTTTCTTT
CDR3 protein: CASSLSRTGDEAFF

V gene: TRBV11-2
clone size: .
CDR3 length: 14
D gene: TRBD1
J gene: TRBJ1-5
CDR3 DNA: TGTGCCAGCAGCTTAGATACAGGGGATCAGCCCCAGCATTTT
CDR3 protein: CASSLDTGDQPQHF

V gene: TRBV19
clone size: .
CDR3 length: 14
D gene: TRBD1
J gene: TRBJ1-2
CDR3 DNA: TGTGCCAGTAGTCACCCGGGACAGGGTTCTGGCTACACCTTC
CDR3 protein: CASSHPGQGSGYTF

V gene: TRBV20-1
clone size: .
CDR3 length: 10
D gene: .
J gene: TRBJ1-1
CDR3 DNA: TGCAGTGCAGGGGACACTGAAGCTTTCTTT
CDR3 protein: CSAGDTEAFF

V gene: TRBV11-2
clone size: .
CDR3 length: 14
D gene: .
J gene: TRBJ2-7
CDR3 DNA: TGTGCCAGCAGCTTGTATCGGGGCTCCTACGAGCAGTACTTC
CDR3 protein: CASSLYRGSYEQYF